A selection of T cell receptor beta chains follows, all from one sample in a study of OX40 agonist ivuxolimab in advanced cancers. Here immunoSEQ multiplex PCR was the method, and the copy in TCRdb shows in-frame clones only, minus some. Seen here are some 150,000 clones, approximately 94% observed once, and the top ten hold approximately 0.99%. Here the sequenced sample was CD4+ or CD8+ T cells sorted from blood, taken in a trial of the OX40 agonist ivuxolimab. The receptors come from an adult with an advanced solid tumor such as melanoma, head and neck, liver or kidney cancer. The CDR3 runs from the conserved cysteine through the conserved F or W. Each record gives: clone size, J gene, D gene, V gene, CDR3 protein, CDR3 DNA. The D gene is left open where the match is weak. Clone size appears in some rows only: once, few, many, or a class for an expanded clone.

NA,TRBJ1-3,NA,TRBV5-1,CASSTSPGNTIYF,TGCGCCAGTTCGACAAGCCCTGGAAACACCATATATTTT
NA,TRBJ2-1,NA,TRBV18,CASSPELATYNEQFF,TGTGCCAGCTCACCGGAGCTAGCGACCTACAATGAGCAGTTCTTC
NA,TRBJ1-5,NA,TRBV18,CASSPSAGGNQPQHF,TGTGCCAGCTCCCCTTCGGCGGGGGGCAATCAGCCCCAGCATTTT
NA,TRBJ2-3,TRBD2,TRBV9,CASSVGAGGGDTQYF,TGTGCCAGCAGCGTAGGAGCGGGGGGCGGAGATACGCAGTATTTT
NA,TRBJ1-2,TRBD1,TRBV9,CASSVLGQGNYGYTF,TGTGCCAGCAGCGTTTTGGGACAGGGGAACTATGGCTACACCTTC
NA,TRBJ1-5,NA,TRBV10-2,CASSDFKAGRMDQPQHF,TGCGCCAGCAGTGATTTCAAGGCAGGTCGGATGGATCAGCCCCAGCATTTT
NA,TRBJ1-1,NA,TRBV7-2,CASSLNKGFAEAFF,TGTGCCAGCAGCTTAAATAAGGGATTTGCTGAAGCTTTCTTT
NA,TRBJ1-2,NA,TRBV27,CASSLWRGDGYTF,TGTGCCAGCAGTTTATGGCGGGGGGATGGCTACACCTTC
NA,TRBJ2-1,NA,TRBV7-2,CASSPTPGTEQFF,TGTGCCAGCAGCCCGACCCCCGGGACAGAGCAGTTCTTC
NA,TRBJ1-5,TRBD1,TRBV28,CASIQGASYQPQHF,TGTGCCAGTATACAGGGGGCCAGCTATCAGCCCCAGCATTTT
NA,TRBJ2-5,NA,TRBV18,CASSPEETQYF,TGTGCCAGCTCACCCGAAGAGACCCAGTACTTC
NA,TRBJ1-3,NA,TRBV9,CASSGSSGNTIYF,TGTGCCAGCAGCGGCAGCTCTGGAAACACCATATATTTT
NA,TRBJ1-4,NA,TRBV5-4,CASSLAGVEKLFF,TGTGCCAGCAGCTTGGCGGGGGTTGAAAAACTGTTTTTT
NA,TRBJ2-7,TRBD2,TRBV2,CASRLAGEQYF,TGTGCCAGCAGGCTAGCGGGGGAGCAGTACTTC
NA,TRBJ1-2,TRBD1,TRBV27,CASRPGTAYGYTF,TGTGCCAGCAGACCCGGGACAGCTTATGGCTACACCTTC
NA,TRBJ2-1,NA,TRBV5-1,CASSVGLSYNEQFF,TGCGCCAGCAGCGTGGGACTCTCCTACAATGAGCAGTTCTTC
NA,TRBJ2-7,NA,TRBV7-9,CASSSAPQGGKDEQYF,TGTGCCAGCAGCTCAGCCCCGCAGGGGGGGAAGGACGAGCAGTACTTC
once,TRBJ2-1,TRBD2,TRBV12-5,CASGLGVVAGGGNEQFF,TGTGCTAGTGGTTTGGGGGTGGTAGCGGGAGGCGGCAATGAGCAGTTCTTC
NA,TRBJ1-2,NA,TRBV7-2,CASSPWQGPYYGYTF,TGTGCCAGCAGCCCCTGGCAGGGGCCTTATTATGGCTACACCTTC
NA,TRBJ1-3,NA,TRBV6-6,CASSWGSSGNTIYF,TGTGCCAGCAGTTGGGGGAGCTCTGGAAACACCATATATTTT
NA,TRBJ2-7,NA,TRBV6-1,CASSDQGRRSYEQYF,TGTGCCAGCAGTGACCAGGGAAGAAGGTCCTACGAGCAGTACTTC
NA,TRBJ2-7,TRBD2,TRBV6-1,CASSGAGGPYEQYF,TGTGCCAGCAGTGGTGCGGGGGGCCCCTACGAGCAGTACTTC
NA,TRBJ2-5,TRBD1,TRBV7-2,CASSPDRGTETQYF,TGTGCCAGCAGCCCCGACAGGGGAACGGAGACCCAGTACTTC
NA,TRBJ1-2,NA,TRBV19,CASSPRKFGRPNYGYTF,TGTGCCAGTAGTCCTCGTAAATTCGGACGGCCGAACTATGGCTACACCTTC
NA,TRBJ1-5,NA,TRBV4-1,CASCQDGSLSNQPQHF,TGCGCCAGCTGCCAAGATGGGTCACTGAGCAATCAGCCCCAGCATTTT
NA,TRBJ1-1,TRBD1,TRBV10-3,CAISEGRGTEAFF,TGTGCCATCAGTGAGGGCAGGGGGACTGAAGCTTTCTTT